What follows are 4 T cell receptor beta chains derived from one specimen sequenced in a study of T cells in Graves' hyperthyroidism and ophthalmopathy. Template material for amplifying TCR beta CDR3 regions consisted of RNA transcripts. The HTBI primer set was used in a first-round RT-PCR of the TCR CDR3. TCRdb ran MiXCR on the multiplex PCR reads and lists one entry per CDR3 protein. The table includes some 460,000 distinct CDR3 sequences, approximately 14% detected once. The sequenced sample was blood. Every receptor here comes from a woman under 30 with Graves' hyperthyroidism.

The rearrangement uses TRBV18 and TRBJ2-7, with D possibly matching TRBD2 (6 bases). Trimming shortened V by 5 bases and J by 2 bases, and 19 bases separated the two germline ends. The CDR3 is 16 residues long. Germline loops: CDR1 KGHSH, CDR2 LQKENI. The CDR3 DNA reads TGTGCCAGCTCATCGACTCCGGGAGCCGTTACCTACGAGCAGTACTTC. The encoded protein is CASSSTPGAVTYEQYF.

There are many counts of this clonotype. The rearrangement uses TRBV19 and TRBJ2-6; no clear D. The CDR3 loop spans 13 amino acids. Germline values: CDR1 LNHDA, CDR2 SQIVND (reference sequence). Trimming took off 9 bases at V and 0 bases at J, with 6 bases between the two ends. The CDR3 coding sequence is TGTGCCAGCAGCATCTCTGGGGCCAACGTCCTGACTTTC. Translated, it gives CASSISGANVLTF.

In this sample, this clonotype turned up many times. V gene TRBV2 combines with J gene TRBJ2-1; no definite D call. The CDR3 is made up of 13 amino acids. Trimming left V 0 bases short and J 9 bases short, with 9 bases between. Per the germline V gene, CDR1 is SNHLY and CDR2 is FYNNEI. The CDR3 loop is CASSEAVRSEQFF. The CDR3 bases are TGTGCCAGCAGTGAAGCGGTCAGGTCTGAGCAGTTCTTC.

The chain uses TRBV5-1 and TRBJ2-6, with 8 bases lining up with TRBD2. This CDR3 region has 19 residues. In germline, CDR1 is SGHRS, CDR2 YFSETQ. The junction had 8 bases not matched to a gene; V was cut back by 0 bases and J by 0 bases. CDR3 DNA sequence: TGCGCCAGCAGCTTGGGGTTTAGCGGGACCCTCTCTGGGGCCAACGTCCTGACTTTC. Amino acid sequence: CASSLGFSGTLSGANVLTF.